This T cell receptor (beta chain) appears in the sequencing data of a study of blood T cell repertoires in COVID-19. Study summary: The analysed material was cDNA or gDNA that came from T cells, B-cell-depleted T cells, or PBMCs.

Trimming stripped 9 bases from V and 9 bases from J, with 21 bases between. The CDR3 totals 13 residues. The germline V gene encodes CDR1 SGHNT and CDR2 YYREEE (reference sequence). Adults between roughly 18 and 100 years of age took part from under 30 US areas. This table comes from immunoSEQ multiplex PCR, and its TCRdb copy is limited to in-frame clones, with some not included. This table has over 150,000 clones, around 73% appearing once. The material sequenced was PBMCs or T cells enriched from blood (not recorded which). V is TRBV5-4 and J is TRBJ1-2; tentatively, D is TRBD1 (6 bases). This sequence originates from a woman between 50 and 59 years old who had recovered from COVID-19. CDR3 region: CATRLPQGRSYTF. CDR3 DNA: TGTGCCACTCGGCTCCCACAGGGAAGGAGCTACACCTTC.